This T cell receptor (beta chain) is drawn from a study of early T cells in non-severe SARS-CoV-2 infection. Study-level background: The chains were unpaired, and the sequenced material was bulk RNA from unsorted whole blood. Study-wide results and limits: Matching results from VDJdb favored anti-spike CD8 responses, leaving private and CD4 specificities undetected.

On this clonotype itself: Its antigen is as yet unknown.

Each single cDNA molecule received a unique molecular identifier. TCRdb used MiXCR to reprocess the 5' RACE reads, holding one entry per CDR3 protein. The table records approximately 120,000 distinct CDR3 sequences, 14% to 15% of them present only once. V lost 0 bases and J lost 0, with 5 bases in between. Germline V gene lookup returns CDR1 GTSNPN and CDR2 SVGIG (reference sequence). The CDR3 spans 13 residues. The TCR originated in an adult who was a healthcare worker with PCR-confirmed SARS-CoV-2 infection or an uninfected control (not recorded which). The gene calls are TRBV30 and TRBJ1-2; D is uncertain. Input material: whole blood. CDR3 protein: CAWSVIANYGYTF. The CDR3 DNA reads as TGTGCCTGGAGTGTTATAGCTAACTATGGCTACACCTTC.